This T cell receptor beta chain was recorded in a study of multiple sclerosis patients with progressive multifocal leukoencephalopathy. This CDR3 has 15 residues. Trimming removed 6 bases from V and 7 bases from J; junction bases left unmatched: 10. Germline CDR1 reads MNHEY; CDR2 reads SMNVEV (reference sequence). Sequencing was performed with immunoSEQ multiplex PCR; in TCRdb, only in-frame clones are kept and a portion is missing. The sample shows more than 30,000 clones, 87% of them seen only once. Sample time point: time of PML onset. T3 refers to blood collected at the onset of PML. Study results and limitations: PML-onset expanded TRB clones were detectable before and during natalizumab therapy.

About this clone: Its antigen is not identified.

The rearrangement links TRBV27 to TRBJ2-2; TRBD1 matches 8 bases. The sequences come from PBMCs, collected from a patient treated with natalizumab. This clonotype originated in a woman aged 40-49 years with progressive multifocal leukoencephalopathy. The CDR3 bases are TGTGCCAGCAGGATATGTACAGGGGGTATCGGGGAGCTGTTTTTT. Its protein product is CASRICTGGIGELFF.